This passage covers 16 T cell receptor beta chains from one sample sequenced in a study of T cell responses to AZD1222 COVID-19 vaccine (dated by TCRdb to about 2021). The protocol used for the library was the immunoSEQ multiplex PCR assay. Not all clones reach the TCRdb copy of this immuneACCESS table, which keeps in-frame sequences only. Checked studies attribute under half of the gap to unresolved V genes and leave the rest unexplained. The sample table holds some 140,000 clones, of which over 85% were seen once. Of the sample, less than 7% is held by the ten largest clones. Explained via the paper, the time point label denotes: baseline before first vaccination. The sequences come from peripheral blood, collected on day 0 of AZD1222 vaccination. Receptor source: an adult in good health.

This clone showed up just once. The chain couples TRBV19 to TRBJ2-1, with 7 bases matching TRBD2. The CDR3 is made up of 13 amino acids. V dropped 8 bases and J dropped 5; count of bases not matched to a gene: 6. The germline V gene encodes CDR1 LNHDA and CDR2 SQIVND (reference sequence). The CDR3 nucleotides are TGTGCCAGTGGGCCGGGACTAAACAATGAGCAGTTCTTC. Its protein is CASGPGLNNEQFF.

The chain is built from TRBV20-1 and TRBJ2-3; no firm D call. There are 10 residues in the CDR3. V was clipped by 7 bases and J by 5 bases, with 7 bases between them. Per the germline V gene, CDR1 is DFQATT and CDR2 is SNEGSKA (reference sequence). The CDR3 region has the DNA TGCAGTGGTCGACAAGATACGCAGTATTTT. It is translated as CSGRQDTQYF.

This clone showed up just once. The genes are TRBV13 and TRBJ1-4; 7 positions match TRBD1. The CDR3 spans 15 residues. V was clipped by 4 bases and J by 3 bases; unmatched bases: 5. The V gene's germline CDR1 is PRHDT and CDR2 FYEKMQ (reference sequence). The CDR3 DNA sequence: TGTGCCAGCAGCTCCGACAGGGCAGCTAATGAAAAACTGTTTTTT. Translating it yields CASSSDRAANEKLFF. Full variable domain (rest looked up from reference TRBV13 and TRBJ1-4): AAGVIQSPRHLIKEKRETATLKCYPIPRHDTVYWYQQGPGQDPQFLISFYEKMQSDKGSIPDRFSAQQFSDYHSELNMSSLELGDSALYFCASSSDRAANEKLFFGSGTQLSVL.

DNA for the CDR3: TGCAGCGTTGAGATAACTTCCGCAGAGACCCAGTACTTC. Its protein product is CSVEITSAETQYF. The chain joins TRBV29-1 to TRBJ2-5; no reliable D call. V lost 3 bases and J 4 bases, leaving 12 bases between the germline ends. CDR1 is SQVTM, CDR2 ANQGSEA, per germline. CDR3 length: 13 amino acids.

The V and J genes are TRBV19 and TRBJ1-6; D is unresolved. V lost 6 bases to trimming and J lost 4 bases, with 13 bases between them. Germline V gene sequence: CDR1 LNHDA, CDR2 SQIVND (reference sequence). The CDR3 has 15 residues. CDR3 loop: CASSPGRSYNSPLHF. DNA of the CDR3: TGTGCCAGTAGCCCCGGACGGTCTTATAATTCACCCCTCCACTTT.

V is TRBV6-5 and J is TRBJ2-4; no clear D gene. V was pared by 5 bases and J by 0 bases, with 11 bases between. Germline V lookup: CDR1 MNHEY, CDR2 SVGAGI. This CDR3 has 15 amino acids. CDR3 in amino acids: CASSHTIQAKNIQYF. As DNA, the CDR3 is TGTGCCAGCAGTCATACTATTCAAGCCAAAAACATTCAGTACTTC.

The chain has TRBV19 and TRBJ2-5; 8 bases fit TRBD2. The CDR3 loop spans 14 amino acids. The V gene's germline CDR1 is LNHDA and CDR2 SQIVND (reference sequence). Trimming took 8 bases from V and 4 from J; bases not matched to a gene: 9. The CDR3 loop reads CASHPGGPRETQYF. Here the CDR3 DNA reads TGTGCCAGTCATCCGGGAGGGCCGAGAGAGACCCAGTACTTC.

The J gene is TRBJ2-2, the V gene TRBV19; D call uncertain. Germline loops: CDR1 LNHDA, CDR2 SQIVND (reference sequence). V gave up 9 bases and J gave up 5 bases, with 10 bases separating them. The CDR3 runs 12 residues. CDR3 loop: CASAWVTGELFF. The CDR3 nucleotides read TGTGCCAGCGCGTGGGTTACCGGGGAGCTGTTTTTT. Combining the CDR3 with reference TRBV19 and TRBJ2-2 gives the whole variable domain DGGITQSPKYLFRKEGQNVTLSCEQNLNHDAMYWYRQDPGQGLRLIYYSQIVNDFQKGDIAEGYSVSREKKESFPLTVTSAQKNPTAFYLCASAWVTGELFFGEGSRLTVL.

V is TRBV7-2 and J is TRBJ1-2; D gene unclear. The V gene's germline CDR1 is SGHTA and CDR2 FQGNSA. The V end was cut by 5 bases, the J end by 4 bases, with 17 bases between. The CDR3 sequence is 15 residues long. This CDR3 reads CASSPLGSPSYGYTF. The DNA for the CDR3 is TGTGCCAGCAGCCCCCTAGGATCGCCCTCCTATGGCTACACCTTC.

The V and J genes are TRBV28 and TRBJ1-1; 8 bases map to TRBD1. The CDR3 has 18 residues. Trimming removed 3 bases from V and 0 bases from J; junction bases left unmatched: 12. Germline values: CDR1 MDHEN, CDR2 SYDVKM. CDR3 DNA: TGTGCCAGCAGTTTTTTGCCCGGGACAGGAAGTATGAACACTGAAGCTTTCTTT. This sequence encodes CASSFLPGTGSMNTEAFF.

The rearrangement uses TRBV7-8 and TRBJ2-7, with D unclear. V lost 0 bases, J lost 3 bases, and 12 bases lay in between. CDR3 length equals 15 residues. Germline V gene sequence: CDR1 SGHVS, CDR2 FQNEAQ. The CDR3, as DNA: TGTGCCAGCAGCTTAGCCGTCGCATCCTACTACGAGCAGTACTTC. Amino acids: CASSLAVASYYEQYF.

The CDR3 bases are TGTGCCAGCAGCTCCCCCCCGACAGGGGGCGAGTCCTACGAGCAGTACTTC. Its protein is CASSSPPTGGESYEQYF. The chain uses TRBV7-8 and TRBJ2-7, with 10 bases that match TRBD1. Germline V gene sequence: CDR1 SGHVS, CDR2 FQNEAQ. With 4 bases clipped from V and 1 base from J, the junction kept 10 bases outside the gene matches. The CDR3 length is 17 residues.

The chain carries TRBV6-5 and TRBJ1-2; tentative D call: TRBD1 (6 bases). Germline values: CDR1 MNHEY, CDR2 SVGAGI. The CDR3 loop spans 13 amino acids. V dropped 6 bases and J dropped 5 bases, with 13 bases sitting between them. The CDR3 DNA reads as TGTGCCAGCAGGGGACACGGAGGGTATGGCTACACCTTC. Protein: CASRGHGGYGYTF.

The CDR3 is CASSLASSGPGQDTQYF. CDR3 sequence (DNA): TGTGCCAGCAGTTTAGCATCTAGCGGACCCGGGCAAGATACGCAGTATTTT. The rearrangement uses TRBV27 and TRBJ2-3, with 7 bases aligning to TRBD2. CDR1 and CDR2 from the germline V gene are MNHEY and SMNVEV (reference sequence). The CDR3 contains 17 residues. V dropped 2 bases and J dropped 5; count of bases not matched to a gene: 13.

The chain links TRBV16 to TRBJ1-2, with unresolved D. This CDR3 has 12 amino acids. V gave up 0 bases and J gave up 3 bases, with 2 bases separating them. The germline gives CDR1 KGHSY, CDR2 FQNENV. CDR3 nucleotides: TGTGCCAGCAGCCAATCGCACTATGGCTACACCTTC. It encodes CASSQSHYGYTF.

The chain joins TRBV11-2 to TRBJ2-7; D perhaps matches TRBD1 (5 bases). Germline V gene lookup returns CDR1 SGHAT and CDR2 FQNNGV. The CDR3 covers 14 residues. Between the trimmed V and J ends, which lost 3 bases and 3 bases, there was a span of 12 bases. The CDR3 DNA reads as TGTGCCAGCAGCTTCACAGGTTCATACTACGAGCAGTACTTC. Translated: CASSFTGSYYEQYF.